The 19 T cell receptor beta chains below come from one sample, sequenced in a study of blood T cell repertoires in COVID-19 (dated by TCRdb to 2020 to 2021). The library was produced with the immunoSEQ multiplex PCR assay. Held by TCRdb, this immuneACCESS table contains in-frame sequences only and omits some clones. Under half of the omission traces to an unresolved V gene where checked; the cause of the rest is unknown. This sample gives about 130,000 clones in total; over 75% of them show up just once. 3% to 4% of the sample is taken by the ten largest. Sequenced sample: peripheral blood. These receptors were taken from a woman in her sixties or seventies with acute or convalescent COVID-19.

The chain is built from TRBV14 and TRBJ2-1; 13 nucleotides match TRBD2. CDR3 length: 15 residues. Germline V gives CDR1 SGHDN, CDR2 FVKESK. V was clipped by 4 bases and J by 5 bases; unmatched bases: 2. In DNA, the CDR3 is TGTGCCAGCAGCCCACTAGCGGGAGGGGACAATGAGCAGTTCTTC. Translation gives CASSPLAGGDNEQFF.

J is TRBJ2-7 and V is TRBV5-1; TRBD1 aligns across 8 bases. CDR3 size: 16 residues. The germline gives CDR1 SGHRS, CDR2 YFSETQ. J lost 1 base, V lost 4 bases, and 10 bases had no gene match. CDR3 nucleotide sequence: TGCGCCAGCAGCCCGACAGGGGCAAAGGGATCCTACGAGCAGTACGTC. Translated, it gives CASSPTGAKGSYEQYV.

The V gene is TRBV2, the J gene TRBJ1-1, with 8 bases that match TRBD1. Germline trimming cut 4 bases from V and 1 base from J; bases unmatched to any gene: 2. Germline loops: CDR1 SNHLY, CDR2 FYNNEI. The CDR3 contains 14 residues. This CDR3 is CASSGTGRNTEAFF. For the CDR3, the DNA is TGTGCCAGCAGTGGGACAGGGCGGAACACTGAAGCTTTCTTT.

This clone was found once. The CDR3 loop reads CASSTGTFYGYTF. DNA for the CDR3: TGTGCCAGCAGCACAGGGACCTTCTATGGCTACACCTTC. The chain recombines TRBV11-2 with TRBJ1-2; D is perhaps TRBD1 (6 bases). Germline CDR1 reads SGHAT; CDR2 reads FQNNGV. V was trimmed by 5 bases and J by 4 bases, leaving 11 bases between them. The CDR3 is 13 residues long. Together with reference TRBV11-2 and TRBJ1-2, the CDR3 gives the full variable domain: EAGVAQSPRYKIIEKRQSVAFWCNPISGHATLYWYQQILGQGPKLLIQFQNNGVVDDSQLPKDRFSAERLKGVDSTLKIQPAKLEDSAVYLCASSTGTFYGYTFGSGTRLTVV.

The chain carries TRBV3-1 (or the pseudogene TRBV3-2) and TRBJ2-5; TRBD1 matches 10 bases. After removal of 7 bases from V and 1 base from J, the junction contained 3 bases not matched to a gene. The CDR3 has 14 amino acids. CDR1 and CDR2 from the germline V gene are LGHDT and YNNKEL (reference sequence). CDR3 sequence (DNA): TGTGCCAGCACCAGGACAGGGGGCCAAGAGACCCAGTACTTC. Protein sequence: CASTRTGGQETQYF.

The chain employs TRBV28 and TRBJ2-7; 9 bases align to TRBD1. J lost 2 bases, V lost 4 bases, and 3 bases had no gene match. This CDR3 contains 14 residues. Germline CDR1 MDHEN, CDR2 SYDVKM. Here the CDR3 reads CASSSWTGAYEQYF. The CDR3 nucleotides are TGTGCCAGCAGTTCCTGGACAGGGGCCTACGAGCAGTACTTC.

CDR3 in amino acids: CASRSTGVQQYF. CDR3 nucleotides: TGTGCCAGCAGGTCGACAGGGGTCCAGCAGTACTTC. J is TRBJ2-7 and V is TRBV7-3, with 8 bases that match TRBD1. The CDR3 is made up of 12 amino acids. V dropped 6 bases and J dropped 8; count of bases not matched to a gene: 6. The germline gives CDR1 SGHTA, CDR2 FQGTGA.

The chain combines TRBV6-5 with TRBJ1-3; no clear D. Trimming removed 6 bases at V and 0 bases at J, with 12 bases between. The CDR3 totals 15 residues. Germline loops: CDR1 MNHEY, CDR2 SVGAGI. The DNA of the CDR3 is TGTGCCAGCAGACCACCCTGGCCCTCTGGAAACACCATATATTTT. Translated, it gives CASRPPWPSGNTIYF.

The chain links TRBV7-3 to TRBJ2-2, with 7 bases fitting TRBD2. CDR1 and CDR2 (germline): SGHTA, FQGTGA. The CDR3 totals 15 residues. The J segment lost 7 bases and the V segment lost 2 bases, leaving 7 bases of the junction unmatched. The CDR3 protein is CASSLGGSRIGELFF. The CDR3 coding sequence is TGTGCCAGCAGCTTAGGCGGGAGTCGGATCGGGGAGCTGTTTTTT.

This chain joins TRBV6-1 and TRBJ2-1; 10 bases line up with TRBD2. Germline assignment: CDR1 MNHNS and CDR2 SASEGT. This CDR3 is 16 amino acids long. With 2 bases clipped from V and 7 bases from J, the junction kept 8 bases outside the gene matches. The DNA of the CDR3 is TGTGCCAGCAGTGAAAACCTAGCGGGAGTCATAAATGAGCAGTTCTTC. This translates into CASSENLAGVINEQFF.

The chain combines TRBV2 with TRBJ1-2; D unresolved. The CDR3 length is 12 residues. V was trimmed by 7 bases and J by 4 bases, leaving 10 bases between them. Germline loops: CDR1 SNHLY, CDR2 FYNNEI. The CDR3 here is CASKEGVYGYTF. The CDR3 DNA sequence: TGTGCCAGCAAAGAAGGAGTCTATGGCTACACCTTC.

This chain joins TRBV20-1 and TRBJ1-1; D is possibly TRBD1 (5 bases). The CDR3 has 11 residues. Deletions cut 4 bases from V and 10 bases from J, with 13 bases between. The V gene's germline CDR1 is DFQATT and CDR2 SNEGSKA (reference sequence). The CDR3 coding sequence is TGCAGTGCTAAGCAGGGTATGCGAGCTTTCTTT. Its translation: CSAKQGMRAFF.

The chain combines TRBV6-5 with TRBJ1-2; 8 bases map to TRBD1. V was clipped by 7 bases and J by 8 bases; unmatched bases: 9. The CDR3 has 13 amino acids. CDR1 is MNHEY, CDR2 SVGAGI, per germline. In DNA form, the CDR3 reads TGTGCCAGCACCCCGACAGGGGAGCGAGGCTACACCTTC. Its protein product is CASTPTGERGYTF.

This chain links TRBV19 with TRBJ1-6; TRBD1 might be the D (5 bases). V was clipped by 7 bases and J by 5 bases, with 12 bases between them. Germline V gene data show CDR1 as LNHDA and CDR2 as SQIVND (reference sequence). This CDR3 region has 14 residues. The CDR3 reads CASKPGSNNSPLHF. CDR3 in DNA: TGTGCCAGTAAACCAGGGTCTAATAATTCACCCCTCCACTTT. Variable domain in full (rest from reference TRBV19 and TRBJ1-6): DGGITQSPKYLFRKEGQNVTLSCEQNLNHDAMYWYRQDPGQGLRLIYYSQIVNDFQKGDIAEGYSVSREKKESFPLTVTSAQKNPTAFYLCASKPGSNNSPLHFGNGTRLTVT.

The genes are TRBV9 and TRBJ2-3, with a tentative D call TRBD2 (6 bases). CDR1 and CDR2 from the germline V gene are SGDLS and YYNGEE. The CDR3 length is 15 residues. V gave up 4 bases and J gave up 6 bases, with 18 bases separating them. CDR3 in DNA: TGTGCCAGCAGCTCTTCCGGGTCGAGCGGGGATACGCAGTATTTT. Amino acid sequence: CASSSSGSSGDTQYF.

This clone was seen only a few times. The chain joins TRBV30 to TRBJ2-3; 7 bases agree with TRBD1. The CDR3 has 16 residues. Germline V lookup: CDR1 GTSNPN, CDR2 SVGIG (reference sequence). Trimming took 0 bases from V and 8 from J; bases not matched to a gene: 14. This CDR3 is CAWSVGRGISFGTQYF. CDR3 DNA: TGTGCCTGGAGTGTTGGCAGGGGGATCAGTTTTGGTACGCAGTATTTT.

This rearrangement joins TRBV6-5 to TRBJ2-7, with D possibly being TRBD2 (5 bases). This CDR3 is 14 amino acids long. V lost 6 bases, J lost 3 bases, and 15 bases lay in between. Germline V gene lookup returns CDR1 MNHEY and CDR2 SVGAGI. Here the CDR3 DNA reads TGTGCCAGCAGGGGAGTTGGCGGAATCTACGAGCAGTACGTC. As protein: CASRGVGGIYEQYV.

V usage is TRBV19 and J usage is TRBJ1-6; D unresolved. Trimming cost V 7 bases and J 8 bases, with 15 bases left between them. Germline V gene lookup returns CDR1 LNHDA and CDR2 SQIVND (reference sequence). The CDR3 spans 14 residues. The DNA of the CDR3 is TGTGCCAGTACCCCCCGCGGGCTTGATTCACCCCTCCACTTT. Amino acid sequence: CASTPRGLDSPLHF. The whole variable domain, remainder taken from reference TRBV19 and TRBJ1-6, is DGGITQSPKYLFRKEGQNVTLSCEQNLNHDAMYWYRQDPGQGLRLIYYSQIVNDFQKGDIAEGYSVSREKKESFPLTVTSAQKNPTAFYLCASTPRGLDSPLHFGNGTRLTVT.

The J gene is TRBJ1-4, the V gene TRBV6-5, with TRBD1 identical over 8 bases. CDR1 is MNHEY and CDR2 is SVGAGI in the germline V gene. Germline trimming cut 6 bases from V and 7 bases from J; bases unmatched to any gene: 7. The CDR3 is made up of 14 amino acids. For the CDR3, the DNA is TGTGCCAGCAGGTCAGGGGGCGTTGGTGAAAAACTGTTTTTT. Encoded protein: CASRSGGVGEKLFF.